These 13 T cell receptor beta chains were sequenced from one sample in a study of T cell changes during pregnancy in multiple sclerosis. The table came from immunoSEQ multiplex PCR; TCRdb's copy has only in-frame clones and leaves some out. The table includes under 70,000 clones, 75% to 95% detected once. The input for sequencing was peripheral blood, taken in the third trimester of pregnancy. Receptor source: a female donor in good health, enrolled as a control in a pregnancy study.

The genes are TRBV4-1 and TRBJ2-7; 7 bases map to TRBD2. Trimming took 3 bases from V and 3 from J; bases not matched to a gene: 8. This CDR3 contains 15 residues. CDR1 is MGHRA and CDR2 is YSYEKL in the germline V gene. The CDR3 coding sequence is TGCGCCAGCAGCCAGATATTAGGCGGGAGCTACGAGCAGTACTTC. This sequence encodes CASSQILGGSYEQYF.

The rearrangement joins TRBV6-1 to TRBJ2-5; 7 bases map to TRBD2. The CDR3 extends over 13 amino acids. Trimming at V came to 5 bases and at J to 5 bases, leaving 5 bases not matched to a gene. Germline V CDR1 and CDR2: MNHNS, SASEGT. The CDR3 spells CASSRVGGETQYF. In nucleotides, the CDR3 is TGTGCCAGCAGTCGAGTGGGAGGGGAGACCCAGTACTTC.

For the CDR3, the DNA is TGTGCCAGCAGCAACTTCCGAACAGGGGACAATGAGCAGTTCTTC. It is translated as CASSNFRTGDNEQFF. The chain combines TRBV7-8 with TRBJ2-1, with 7 nucleotides matching TRBD1. This CDR3 region has 15 residues. The junction had 9 bases not matched to a gene; V was cut back by 5 bases and J by 5 bases. Germline V gives CDR1 SGHVS, CDR2 FQNEAQ.

The V call is TRBV7-9, the J call TRBJ1-4, with 7 bases lining up with TRBD1. Germline V gene sequence: CDR1 SEHNR, CDR2 FQNEAQ (reference sequence). V lost 0 bases, J lost 0 bases, and 10 bases stayed unmatched. The CDR3 contains 19 residues. CDR3 loop: CASSLAVGTATATNEKLFF. In DNA form, the CDR3 reads TGTGCCAGCAGCTTAGCGGTAGGGACAGCAACAGCAACTAATGAAAAACTGTTTTTT.

This clone was observed at least ten times. The V call is TRBV12-5, the J call TRBJ1-1; 7 nucleotides line up with TRBD1. This CDR3 is built from 12 residues. Germline CDR1 is LGHNT and CDR2 is FRNRAP. V gave up 7 bases and J gave up 10 bases; unmatched junction bases: 9. In DNA form, the CDR3 reads TGTGCTAGTGCCGTATCGACAGGGCGAGCTTTCTTT. This codes for CASAVSTGRAFF.

The chain joins TRBV10-3 to TRBJ2-5; D possibly corresponds to TRBD2 (7 bases). This CDR3 has 13 amino acids. Looked up from germline, CDR1 is ENHRY and CDR2 is SYGVKD. V dropped 4 bases and J dropped 5 bases, with 11 bases sitting between them. The CDR3 nucleotides read TGTGCCATCAGTGGGGGGGGCCCTGAGACCCAGTACTTC. Translating gives CAISGGGPETQYF.

This chain links TRBV5-1 with TRBJ2-4; 11 bases are shared with TRBD1. In germline, CDR1 is SGHRS, CDR2 YFSETQ. J was trimmed by 3 bases and V by 0 bases; bases with no gene match: 17. The CDR3 loop spans 21 amino acids. DNA of the CDR3: TGCGCCAGCAGCTTGGAGGTGGACAGGGGGCGGAGGCTCATCGACAAAAACATTCAGTACTTC. It specifies CASSLEVDRGRRLIDKNIQYF.

This chain joins TRBV5-1 and TRBJ2-5; tentatively, D is TRBD1 (6 bases). CDR1 is SGHRS and CDR2 is YFSETQ in the germline V gene. The CDR3 has 14 amino acids. V lost 2 bases and J lost 6, with 14 bases in between. The CDR3 protein is CASSFTGSEKTQYF. As DNA, the CDR3 is TGCGCCAGCAGCTTTACAGGGTCGGAAAAGACCCAGTACTTC.

The chain carries TRBV11-3 and TRBJ2-3, with 7 positions matching TRBD2. Trimming at V came to 1 base and at J to 4 bases, leaving 5 bases not matched to a gene. The CDR3 is 15 amino acids. Germline loops: CDR1 SGHNT, CDR2 YENEEA. The CDR3 coding sequence is TGTGCCAGCAGCTTAGCTAGCGGCGGGGCAGATACGCAGTATTTT. Translated, it gives CASSLASGGADTQYF. Looking up the rest from reference TRBV11-3 and TRBJ2-3 gives the full variable domain: EAGVVQSPRYKIIEKKQPVAFWCNPISGHNTLYWYLQNLGQGPELLIRYENEEAVDDSQLPKDRFSAERLKGVDSTLKIQPAELGDSAVYLCASSLASGGADTQYFGPGTRLTVL.

The chain is built from TRBV5-4 and TRBJ2-4, with 10 bases that match TRBD1. Germline lookup yields CDR1 SGHNT and CDR2 YYREEE (reference sequence). This CDR3 is built from 16 residues. Trimming cost V 3 bases and J 5 bases; bases outside gene matches: 8. The CDR3 nucleotides read TGTGCCAGCAGCTCGCTGACCGGGACAGGGGAAAACATTCAGTACTTC. Encoded protein: CASSSLTGTGENIQYF.

The CDR3 bases are TGTGCCAGCAGCCAAGCCGGGACAGGGGGATATGGCTACACCTTC. It yields the protein CASSQAGTGGYGYTF. The chain has TRBV4-2 and TRBJ1-2, with 11 bases matching TRBD1. Germline assignment: CDR1 LGHNA and CDR2 YNFKEQ. The CDR3 is 15 amino acids. V shed 1 base, J shed 5 bases, and the junction held 3 bases outside the gene matches.

V gene TRBV7-9 combines with J gene TRBJ1-2; D is ambiguous. Germline V gives CDR1 SEHNR, CDR2 FQNEAQ (reference sequence). This CDR3 is built from 14 residues. V lost 1 base, J lost 4 bases, and 10 bases lay in between. The CDR3 DNA follows: TGTGCCAGCAGCTTAGTGCCCGGGATCTATGGCTACACCTTC. Encoded protein: CASSLVPGIYGYTF.

This rearrangement joins TRBV18 to TRBJ2-7; TRBD2 is a possible D gene (7 bases). CDR3 length equals 15 residues. CDR1 is KGHSH and CDR2 is LQKENI in the germline V gene. V lost 3 bases and J 2 bases, leaving 14 bases between the germline ends. The DNA of the CDR3 is TGTGCCAGCTCACCGAGGGGGGGTTCTCCCTACGAGCAGTACTTC. Protein: CASSPRGGSPYEQYF.